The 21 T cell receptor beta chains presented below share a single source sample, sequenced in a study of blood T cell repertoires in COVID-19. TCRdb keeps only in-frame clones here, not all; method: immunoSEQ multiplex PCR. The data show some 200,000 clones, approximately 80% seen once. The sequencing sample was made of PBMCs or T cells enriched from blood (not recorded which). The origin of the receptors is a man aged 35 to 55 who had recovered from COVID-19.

The CDR3 bases are TGTGCCAGCAGCCCGTGGACAGGGACCGGAAACACCATATATTTT. Protein product: CASSPWTGTGNTIYF. This chain joins TRBV7-2 and TRBJ1-3; 8 bases agree with TRBD1. Germline V gene lookup returns CDR1 SGHTA and CDR2 FQGNSA. CDR3 size: 15 residues. Trimming cost V 5 bases and J 4 bases; bases outside gene matches: 7.

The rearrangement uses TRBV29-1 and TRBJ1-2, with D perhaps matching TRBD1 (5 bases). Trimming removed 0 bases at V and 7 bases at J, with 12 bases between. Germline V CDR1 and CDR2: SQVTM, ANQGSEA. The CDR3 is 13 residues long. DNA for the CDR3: TGCAGCGTTGAAGATAAGCAGGGCGGTGGCTACACCTTC. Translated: CSVEDKQGGGYTF.

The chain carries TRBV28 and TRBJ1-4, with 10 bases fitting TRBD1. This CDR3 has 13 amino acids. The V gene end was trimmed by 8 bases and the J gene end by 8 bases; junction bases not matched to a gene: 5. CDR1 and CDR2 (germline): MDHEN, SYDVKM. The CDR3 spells CASDRGRREKLFF. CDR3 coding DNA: TGTGCCAGCGACAGGGGGCGAAGGGAAAAACTGTTTTTT.

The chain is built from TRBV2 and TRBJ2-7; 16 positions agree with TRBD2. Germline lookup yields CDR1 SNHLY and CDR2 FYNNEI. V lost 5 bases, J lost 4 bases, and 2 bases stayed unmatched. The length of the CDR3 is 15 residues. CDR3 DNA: TGTGCCAGCAGTCCGGGACTAGCGGGAGGGTACGAGCAGTACTTC. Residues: CASSPGLAGGYEQYF.

The CDR3 is CASSFNTLGVGYTF. The CDR3 coding sequence is TGTGCCAGCAGTTTTAATACCTTGGGCGTTGGCTACACCTTC. The V call is TRBV28, the J call TRBJ1-2; unclear D gene. The V gene's germline CDR1 is MDHEN and CDR2 SYDVKM. Trimming left V 3 bases short and J 7 bases short, with 15 bases between. This CDR3 has 14 residues.

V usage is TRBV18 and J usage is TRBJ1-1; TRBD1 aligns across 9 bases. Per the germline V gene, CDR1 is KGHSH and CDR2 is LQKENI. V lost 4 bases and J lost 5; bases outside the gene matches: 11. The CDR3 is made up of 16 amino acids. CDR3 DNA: TGTGCCAGCTCACAGTCAGGTTTGGGACAGGGTACTGAAGCTTTCTTT. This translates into CASSQSGLGQGTEAFF.

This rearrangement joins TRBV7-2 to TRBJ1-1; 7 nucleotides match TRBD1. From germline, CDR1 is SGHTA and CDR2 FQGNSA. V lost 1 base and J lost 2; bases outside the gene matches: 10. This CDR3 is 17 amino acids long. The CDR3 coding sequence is TGTGCCAGCAGCTTAGTATACTGGCAGGGGGGAAACACTGAAGCTTTCTTT. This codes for CASSLVYWQGGNTEAFF.

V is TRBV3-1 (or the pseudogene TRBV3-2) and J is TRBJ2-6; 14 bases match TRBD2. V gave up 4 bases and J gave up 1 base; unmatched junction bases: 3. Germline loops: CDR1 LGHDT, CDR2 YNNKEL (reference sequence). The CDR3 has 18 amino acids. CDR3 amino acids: CASSLGTSGSSGANVLTF. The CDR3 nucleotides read TGTGCCAGCAGCCTAGGGACTAGCGGGAGTTCTGGGGCCAACGTCCTGACTTTC.

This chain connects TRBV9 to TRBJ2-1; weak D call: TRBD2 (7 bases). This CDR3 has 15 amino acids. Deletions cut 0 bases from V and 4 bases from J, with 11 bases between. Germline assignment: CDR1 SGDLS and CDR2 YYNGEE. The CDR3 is CASSVEGGRYNEQFF. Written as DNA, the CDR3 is TGTGCCAGCAGCGTAGAGGGGGGGAGATACAATGAGCAGTTCTTC.

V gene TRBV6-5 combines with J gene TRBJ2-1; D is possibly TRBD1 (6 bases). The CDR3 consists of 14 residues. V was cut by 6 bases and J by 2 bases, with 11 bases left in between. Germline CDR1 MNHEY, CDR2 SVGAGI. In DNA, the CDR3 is TGTGCCAGCAGGCGGACAGAGGCCTACAATGAGCAGTTCTTC. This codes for CASRRTEAYNEQFF.

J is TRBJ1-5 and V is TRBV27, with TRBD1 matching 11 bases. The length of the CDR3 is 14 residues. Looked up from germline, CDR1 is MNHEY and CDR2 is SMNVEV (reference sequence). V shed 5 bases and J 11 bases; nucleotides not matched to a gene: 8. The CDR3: CASSRVGQGAAQHF. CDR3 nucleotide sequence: TGTGCCAGCAGTCGTGTCGGACAGGGGGCGGCCCAGCATTTT.

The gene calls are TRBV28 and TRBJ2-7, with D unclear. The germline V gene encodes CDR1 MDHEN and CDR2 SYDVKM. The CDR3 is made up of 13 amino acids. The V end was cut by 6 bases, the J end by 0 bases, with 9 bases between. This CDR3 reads CASSNDISYEQYF. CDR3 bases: TGTGCCAGCAGCAACGACATCTCCTACGAGCAGTACTTC.

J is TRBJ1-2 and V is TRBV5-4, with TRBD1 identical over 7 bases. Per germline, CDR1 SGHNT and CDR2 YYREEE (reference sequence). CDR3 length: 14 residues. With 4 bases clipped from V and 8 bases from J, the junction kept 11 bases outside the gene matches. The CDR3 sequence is CASSLNRGSGGYTF. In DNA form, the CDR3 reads TGTGCCAGCAGCCTCAACAGGGGTTCAGGGGGCTACACCTTC.

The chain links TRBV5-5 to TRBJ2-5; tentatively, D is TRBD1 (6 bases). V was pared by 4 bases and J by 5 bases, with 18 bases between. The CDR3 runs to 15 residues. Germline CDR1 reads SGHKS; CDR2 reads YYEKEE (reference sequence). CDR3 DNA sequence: TGTGCCAGCAGCGATAGACGGACAGCCCGGGAGACCCAGTACTTC. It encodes CASSDRRTARETQYF.

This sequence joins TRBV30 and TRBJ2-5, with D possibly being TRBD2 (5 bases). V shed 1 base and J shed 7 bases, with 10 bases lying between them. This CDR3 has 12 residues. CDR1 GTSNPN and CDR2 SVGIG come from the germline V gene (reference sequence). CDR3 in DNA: TGTGCCTGGAGTGGGGTTGCGGGGACCCAGTACTTC. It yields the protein CAWSGVAGTQYF. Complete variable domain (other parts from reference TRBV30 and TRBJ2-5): SQTIHQWPATLVQPVGSPLSLECTVEGTSNPNLYWYRQAAGRGLQLLFYSVGIGQISSEVPQNLSASRPQDRQFILSSKKLLLSDSGFYLCAWSGVAGTQYFGPGTRLLVL.

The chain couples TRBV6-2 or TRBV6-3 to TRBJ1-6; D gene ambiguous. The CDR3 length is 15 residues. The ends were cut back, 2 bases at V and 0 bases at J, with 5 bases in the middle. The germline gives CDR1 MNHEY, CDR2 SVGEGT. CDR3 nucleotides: TGTGCCAGCAGTTACAAGAGCTCCTATAATTCACCCCTCCACTTT. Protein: CASSYKSSYNSPLHF.

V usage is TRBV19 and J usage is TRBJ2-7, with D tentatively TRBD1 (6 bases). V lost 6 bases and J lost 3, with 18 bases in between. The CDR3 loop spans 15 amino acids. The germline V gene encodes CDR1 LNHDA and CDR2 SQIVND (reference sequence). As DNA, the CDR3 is TGTGCCAGTAGCCAGTTTGGGACAATGAGCTACGAGCAGTACTTC. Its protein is CASSQFGTMSYEQYF.

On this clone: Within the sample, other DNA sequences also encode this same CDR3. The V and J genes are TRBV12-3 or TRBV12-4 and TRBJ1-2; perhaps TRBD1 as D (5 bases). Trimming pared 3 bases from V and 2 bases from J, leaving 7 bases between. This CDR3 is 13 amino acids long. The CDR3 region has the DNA TGTGCCAGCAGTTTCGGACAAAACTATGGCTACACCTTC. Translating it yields CASSFGQNYGYTF.

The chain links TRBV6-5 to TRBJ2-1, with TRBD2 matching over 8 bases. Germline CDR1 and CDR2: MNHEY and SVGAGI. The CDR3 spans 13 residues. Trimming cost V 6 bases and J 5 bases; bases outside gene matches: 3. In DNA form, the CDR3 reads TGTGCCAGCAGCTTCGGGAGGGACAATGAGCAGTTCTTC. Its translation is CASSFGRDNEQFF.

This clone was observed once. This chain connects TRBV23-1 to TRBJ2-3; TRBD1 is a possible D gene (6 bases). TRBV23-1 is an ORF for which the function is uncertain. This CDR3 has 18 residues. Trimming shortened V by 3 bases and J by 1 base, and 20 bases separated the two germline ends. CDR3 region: CASSHTGSGGTCTDTQYF. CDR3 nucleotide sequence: TGCGCCAGCAGTCATACAGGGTCAGGCGGTACATGCACAGATACGCAGTATTTT.

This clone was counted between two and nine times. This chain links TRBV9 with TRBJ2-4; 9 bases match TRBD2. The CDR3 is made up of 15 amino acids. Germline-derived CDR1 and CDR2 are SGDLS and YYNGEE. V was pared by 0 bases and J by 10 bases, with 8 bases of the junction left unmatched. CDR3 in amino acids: CASSVGRAGGDIQYF. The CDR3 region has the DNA TGTGCCAGCAGCGTAGGAAGGGCGGGAGGGGATATTCAGTACTTC. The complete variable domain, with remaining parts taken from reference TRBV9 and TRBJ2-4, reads DSGVTQTPKHLITATGQRVTLRCSPRSGDLSVYWYQQSLDQGLQFLIQYYNGEERAKGNILERFSAQQFPDLHSELNLSSLELGDSALYFCASSVGRAGGDIQYFGAGTRLSVL.